This TCR beta chain was found in a study of blood T cell repertoires in COVID-19. Study as a whole: Sites in the United States, Italy and Spain provided acute and convalescent COVID-19 samples. Sources were T cells, B-cell-depleted T cells, or PBMCs; the material itself was cDNA or gDNA.

In the authors' methods: Estimates of nucleated cell counts were drawn from the amplification of reference gene primers. Measured with immunoSEQ multiplex PCR; TCRdb has only the in-frame clones, and not every one. Clone size and V and J calls were adopted from that table, with D and trimming inferred from the DNA. The data contain 50,000 to 75,000 clones, about 91% of them seen just once; the ten biggest clones take up approximately 4.2%. V was clipped by 3 bases and J by 8 bases, with 16 bases between them. Germline V gene data show CDR1 as LNHDA and CDR2 as SQIVND (reference sequence). The CDR3 length is 14 residues.

The receptor's source is a man over 45 with active COVID-19. This chain joins TRBV19 and TRBJ1-1; the D is unclear. Material for sequencing was peripheral blood. The CDR3, as DNA: TGTGCCAGTAGTATCCCCCTCTTACCGGGAGAAGCTTTCTTT. Translation gives CASSIPLLPGEAFF.